One and the same sample provided the 14 T cell receptor beta chains below, sequenced in a study of regulatory T cells in long-lasting Graves disease. Time point noted: persistent/refractory GD, antithyroid drugs over 5 years with positive TRAb. TCR sequences were obtained from RNA taken from PBMCs. The authors built TCR beta libraries using iRepertoire HTBI primers and Arm-PCR of CDR3 regions. TCRdb re-analysed the multiplex PCR reads in MiXCR, keeping a single row per CDR3 protein. The sample records roughly 500,000 distinct CDR3 sequences, 20% to 25% being singletons. The starting material was peripheral blood mononuclear cells (PBMCs), obtained when the disease was refractory, from a patient treated with antithyroid drugs. The receptors derive from a female donor with Graves disease.

This clonotype was counted many times. The V gene is TRBV11-2, the J gene TRBJ2-4; 7 positions match TRBD2. Germline V gives CDR1 SGHAT, CDR2 FQNNGV. The CDR3 loop spans 13 amino acids. Trimming at V came to 4 bases and at J to 8 bases, leaving 5 bases not matched to a gene. The CDR3 reads CASSSGLWDIQYF. The DNA for the CDR3 is TGTGCCAGCAGCTCGGGACTATGGGACATTCAGTACTTC.

This clonotype was picked up many times. This chain joins TRBV2 and TRBJ1-6; D perhaps matches TRBD1 (6 bases). Germline CDR1 and CDR2: SNHLY and FYNNEI. This CDR3 has 14 residues. Trimming took 10 bases from V and 9 from J, leaving 19 bases between them. CDR3 amino acids: CATCPQGSSSPLHF. The CDR3 DNA reads TGTGCCACTTGCCCTCAGGGGTCAAGTTCACCCCTCCACTTT.

Turning to this clonotype: This may stem from a read error, because a much larger clone lies one nucleotide away. The chain links TRBV28 to TRBJ2-5, with TRBD1 as a possible D gene (5 bases). The CDR3 runs to 15 residues. Germline V gene lookup returns CDR1 MDHEN and CDR2 SYDVKM. The CDR3 region has the DNA TGTGCCAGCAGTTTATTGGGCAGGGCTCAAGAGGCCCAGTACTTC. Translating it yields CASSLLGRAQEAQYF.

This clonotype was recorded many times. The V call is TRBV30, the J call TRBJ1-1; D is perhaps TRBD1 (6 bases). The V gene lost 3 bases and the J gene lost 1 base, with 12 bases spanning the gap. This CDR3 is 14 amino acids long. CDR1 GTSNPN and CDR2 SVGIG come from the germline V gene (reference sequence). CDR3 DNA sequence: TGTGCCTGGAGATCCCCACAGGGGAACACTGAAGCTTTCTTT. The encoded protein is CAWRSPQGNTEAFF.

The CDR3 loop is CSAGGTGRETQYF. The CDR3 DNA sequence: TGCAGTGCAGGGGGGACAGGGAGAGAGACCCAGTACTTC. V and J are TRBV20-1 and TRBJ2-5, with 9 positions matching TRBD1. This CDR3 has 13 amino acids. J gave up 4 bases and V 6 bases, and 6 bases lay outside the gene matches. Germline lookup yields CDR1 DFQATT and CDR2 SNEGSKA (reference sequence).

This chain uses TRBV14 with TRBJ1-2; D is unclear. The V end was cut by 1 base, the J end by 1 base, with 4 bases between. Germline V CDR1 and CDR2: SGHDN, FVKESK. The CDR3 loop spans 13 amino acids. DNA of the CDR3: TGTGCCAGCAGCCAAGGGTATAACTATGGCTACACCTTC. Amino acid sequence: CASSQGYNYGYTF.

V usage is TRBV11-2 and J usage is TRBJ1-6, with TRBD1 as a possible D gene (6 bases). CDR3 length equals 17 residues. Trimming stripped 5 bases from V and 1 base from J, with 15 bases between. The germline gives CDR1 SGHAT, CDR2 FQNNGV. Here the CDR3 DNA reads TGTGCCAGCAGCCTCGTAGGGGGGGGGTCCTATAATTCACCCCTCCACTTT. Translation gives CASSLVGGGSYNSPLHF.

The chain is built from TRBV6-1 and TRBJ2-7; D gene uncertain. V shed 5 bases and J shed 3 bases, with 11 bases lying between them. The CDR3 contains 13 residues. Germline V CDR1 and CDR2: MNHNS, SASEGT. The DNA of the CDR3 is TGTGCCAGCAGTCCCCTAGGCAACTACGAGCAGTACTTC. It encodes CASSPLGNYEQYF.

As concerns this clonotype: A far larger clone lies a single base away; this is likely a read error. The genes are TRBV28 and TRBJ2-5; 11 bases map to TRBD2. The J call may be faulty, since TRBJ2-1 better matches the DNA end. Germline CDR1 and CDR2: MDHEN and SYDVKM. CDR3 length equals 15 residues. The CDR3 spells CASTSTSGSHNEQFF. CDR3 bases: TGTGCCAGCACCTCTACTAGCGGGAGCCACAATGAGCAGTTCTTC.

This clonotype occurred many times. Germline is not matched at one junction end, which may reflect a read error. The chain links TRBV6-4 to TRBJ1-1; D unresolved. The CDR3 is made up of 14 amino acids. CDR1 and CDR2 from the germline V gene are MRHNA and SNTAGT. The CDR3 DNA follows: TGTGCCAGCAGTTACTCGACCCGGAACACTGAAGCTTTCTTT. Translation gives CASSYSTRNTEAFF.

The rearrangement uses TRBV27 and TRBJ2-2; the match to TRBD2 covers 12 bases. Germline CDR1 is MNHEY and CDR2 is SMNVEV (reference sequence). With V trimmed by 4 bases and J by 7 bases, 10 bases remained unmatched. The CDR3 runs to 17 residues. For the CDR3, the DNA is TGTGCCAGCAGTTCCACCCGACTAGCGGGAGTTATCGGGGAGCTGTTTTTT. Translated: CASSSTRLAGVIGELFF.

The sample holds one count of this clonotype. A read error is likely here: a far larger clone is one base away. It is likely a read error, because the conserved phenylalanine at the end of the CDR3 is missing. The J gene is TRBJ2-5, the V gene TRBV12-3 or TRBV12-4; 13 positions agree with TRBD2. The J call may be incorrect, as the DNA end agrees better with TRBJ2-7. This CDR3 has 17 amino acids. Here the CDR3 reads CASSFLSTSGRYYEQYY. DNA of the CDR3: TGTGCCAGCAGTTTTTTGTCGACTAGCGGGAGGTACTACGAGCAGTACTAC.

This clonotype has only a few counts. The genes are TRBV28 and TRBJ2-3, with D hard to call. CDR1 is MDHEN and CDR2 is SYDVKM in the germline V gene. This CDR3 has 13 amino acids. Trimming pared 2 bases from V and 5 bases from J, leaving 8 bases between. CDR3 protein: CASSLELVDTQYF. The CDR3 DNA reads as TGTGCCAGCAGTTTAGAGCTCGTAGATACGCAGTATTTT.

In its sample, this clonotype was seen many times. The rearrangement joins TRBV6-2 or TRBV6-3 to TRBJ1-4; tentative D call: TRBD1 (6 bases). The CDR3 runs to 16 residues. The ends were cut back, 1 base at V and 5 bases at J, with 14 bases in the middle. Germline loops: CDR1 MNHEY, CDR2 SVGEGT. CDR3 protein: CASSYLGTLRNEKLFF. CDR3 nucleotide sequence: TGTGCCAGCAGTTACTTAGGGACATTGCGGAATGAAAAACTGTTTTTT.